This T cell receptor beta chain is from a study of OX40 agonist ivuxolimab in advanced cancers. About the research overall: Patients were given ivuxolimab, an antibody that agonizes OX40 (CD134). There were three patients with partial responses, one having hepatocellular carcinoma and two cutaneous melanoma.

Repertoires were generated with immunoSEQ multiplex PCR, while TCRdb's copy carries only in-frame clones and drops some. Of approximately 51,000 clones in the sample, over 75% were seen once. Trimming cost V 8 bases and J 5 bases, with 15 bases left between them. Germline lookup yields CDR1 KGHSH and CDR2 LQKENI. CDR3 length equals 13 residues. Sequencing used CD4+ or CD8+ T cells sorted from blood, obtained in a trial of the OX40 agonist ivuxolimab. J is TRBJ1-1 and V is TRBV18, with a tentative D call TRBD1 (6 bases). This clonotype was sampled from an adult with an advanced solid tumor such as melanoma, head and neck, liver or kidney cancer. CDR3 bases: TGTGCCAGCAGACAGGCAGCAAATACTGAAGCTTTCTTT. It specifies CASRQAANTEAFF. The full variable domain, rest sourced from reference TRBV18 and TRBJ1-1, is NAGVMQNPRHLVRRRGQEARLRCSPMKGHSHVYWYRQLPEEGLKFMVYLQKENIIDESGMPKERFSAEFPKEGPSILRIQQVVRGDSAAYFCASRQAANTEAFFGQGTRLTVV.